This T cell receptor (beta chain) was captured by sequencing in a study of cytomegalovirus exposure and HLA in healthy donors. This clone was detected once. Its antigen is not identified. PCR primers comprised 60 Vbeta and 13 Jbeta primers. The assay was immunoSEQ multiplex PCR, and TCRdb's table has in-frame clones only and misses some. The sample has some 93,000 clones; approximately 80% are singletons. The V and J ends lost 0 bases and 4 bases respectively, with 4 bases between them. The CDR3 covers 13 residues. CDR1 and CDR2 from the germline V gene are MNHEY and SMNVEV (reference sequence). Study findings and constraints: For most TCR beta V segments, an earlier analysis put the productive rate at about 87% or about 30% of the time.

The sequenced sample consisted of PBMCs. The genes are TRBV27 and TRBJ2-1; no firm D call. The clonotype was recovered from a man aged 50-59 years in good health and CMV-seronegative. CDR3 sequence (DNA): TGTGCCAGCAGTTTATCCGTTTACAATGAGCAGTTCTTC. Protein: CASSLSVYNEQFF.